This T cell receptor (beta chain) appears in the sequencing data of a study of blood T cell repertoires in COVID-19. Across the study: Sources were T cells, B-cell-depleted T cells, or PBMCs; the material itself was cDNA or gDNA.

Germline V gene data show CDR1 as MDHEN and CDR2 as SYDVKM. The length of the CDR3 is 17 residues. V lost 3 bases to trimming and J lost 6 bases; unmatched junction nucleotides: 11. Measured with immunoSEQ multiplex PCR; TCRdb has only the in-frame clones, and not every one. This sample has around 260,000 clones, with 70% to 90% found just once. The V gene is TRBV28, the J gene TRBJ1-1; 12 bases are a match to TRBD1. The source is a woman in her twenties or thirties who had recovered from COVID-19. What was sequenced was PBMCs or T cells enriched from blood (not recorded which). The DNA for the CDR3 is TGTGCCAGCAGTTTGTGGGACAGGGGGCTCTCCTGGGCTGAAGCTTTCTTT. It encodes CASSLWDRGLSWAEAFF.